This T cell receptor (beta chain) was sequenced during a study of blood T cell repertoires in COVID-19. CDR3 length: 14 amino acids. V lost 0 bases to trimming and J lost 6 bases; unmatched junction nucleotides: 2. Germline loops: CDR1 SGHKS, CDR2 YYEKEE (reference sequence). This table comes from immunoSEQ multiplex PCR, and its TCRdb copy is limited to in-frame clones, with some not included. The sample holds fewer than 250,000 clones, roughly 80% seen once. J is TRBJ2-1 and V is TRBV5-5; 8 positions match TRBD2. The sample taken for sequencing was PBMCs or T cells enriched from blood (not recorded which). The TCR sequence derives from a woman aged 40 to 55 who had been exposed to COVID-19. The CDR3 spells CASSLAGGINEQFF. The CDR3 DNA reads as TGTGCCAGCAGCTTGGCGGGGGGGATCAATGAGCAGTTCTTC.